This T cell receptor (beta chain) was retrieved from a study of cytomegalovirus exposure and HLA in healthy donors. Per the germline V gene, CDR1 is MNHNY and CDR2 is SVGAGI (reference sequence). Trimming left V 8 bases short and J 2 bases short, with 10 bases between. CDR3 size: 12 residues. As concerns this clone: The antigen remains unidentified.

PCR used 60 Vbeta primers and 13 Jbeta primers. Some clones are missing from TCRdb's copy, which holds only in-frame ones; the method was immunoSEQ multiplex PCR. The sample lists about 150,000 clones, about 61% occurring once. Notes on the study in general: With later analysis, a missense DCLRE1C variant became linked to TCR beta V- and J-gene trimming.

The clonotype comes from a woman in her forties in good health and CMV-seronegative. Sequencing was carried out using PBMCs. The chain joins TRBV6-6 to TRBJ2-7, with D maybe TRBD1 (5 bases). The CDR3, as DNA: TGTGCCAGCGGGGCAGGAACCTACGAGCAGTACTTC. Translation gives CASGAGTYEQYF.